The 4 T cell receptor beta chains below come from one sample, sequenced in a study of cytotoxic CD8 clonotypes in ibrutinib-treated CLL. The data were produced by immunoSEQ multiplex PCR, yet TCRdb's version contains in-frame clones alone and is incomplete. The sample lists 160,000 or so clones, under 90% occurring once. Sequencing was performed on PBMCs, taken after 24 months of ibrutinib treatment. These receptors came from a human donor with chronic lymphocytic leukemia.

V is TRBV27 and J is TRBJ2-3; a possible D gene is TRBD1 (5 bases). The CDR3 sequence is 15 residues long. Trimming left V 7 bases short and J 0 bases short, with 14 bases between. Germline V gene lookup returns CDR1 MNHEY and CDR2 SMNVEV (reference sequence). The CDR3 coding sequence is TGTGCCAGCAACATGGACATCTCCAGCACAGATACGCAGTATTTT. It translates to CASNMDISSTDTQYF.

The chain links TRBV19 to TRBJ2-1; TRBD1 matches at 8 bases. The germline gives CDR1 LNHDA, CDR2 SQIVND (reference sequence). CDR3 length: 15 amino acids. V dropped 5 bases and J dropped 8; count of bases not matched to a gene: 11. The CDR3 sequence: CASSPRTGWAHEQFF. The CDR3 DNA follows: TGTGCCAGTAGTCCCAGGACAGGGTGGGCACATGAGCAGTTCTTC.

The rearrangement joins TRBV6-1 to TRBJ2-5; the D gene could be TRBD1 or TRBD2 (5 bases each). The ends were cut back, 7 bases at V and 4 bases at J, with 19 bases in the middle. The V gene's germline CDR1 is MNHNS and CDR2 SASEGT. CDR3 length equals 15 residues. Written as DNA, the CDR3 is TGTGCCAGCAACCTGGGGGAGATTAGGAGAGAGACCCAGTACTTC. Translation gives CASNLGEIRRETQYF.

The rearrangement joins TRBV28 to TRBJ2-7, with 8 bases that match TRBD2. The CDR3 spans 16 residues. The V segment lost 6 bases and the J segment 5 bases; nucleotides outside the gene matches: 15. Germline V lookup: CDR1 MDHEN, CDR2 SYDVKM. CDR3 region: CASRTSAAKRPHEQYF. CDR3 nucleotides: TGTGCCAGCAGGACTAGCGCCGCTAAGAGGCCCCACGAGCAGTACTTC.